This T cell receptor beta chain was captured in a study of cytomegalovirus exposure and HLA in healthy donors listed by TCRdb under 2017. Concerning the study at large: An earlier analysis of roughly 500 of the donors reported approximately 300 Gb of sequence data and more than 90 million unique TCR beta sequences from approximately 180 million T cells. Around 320 gigabases of sequencing data and 78 million or so unique TCR sequences were included in an early release covering under 650 HLA-typed donors. Of the roughly 400 genotyped donors, roughly 80% fell in the genetic ancestry cluster associated with self-reported Caucasian donors. The study aimed to test whether signatures of past pathogen exposure could be identified by cataloging public T cell receptors. The T cell repertoires of about 700 subjects were profiled by immunosequencing and related to cytomegalovirus serostatus. A separate validation cohort of about 110 different subjects was used in addition to the approximately 640-subject first cohort. To predict cytomegalovirus infection status, the study brought together high-throughput TCR immunosequencing, statistical association of individual TCRs with disease status, and machine learning. To study patterns of TCR occurrence, a later analysis re-analyzed previously published TCR beta repertoires from several hundred donors and added high-resolution HLA genotyping. Rather than drawing on any new phenotypic data, the later analysis identified candidate immune exposures from TCR beta sequences and the way those sequences occurred across donors. In an earlier analysis of a few hundred of the donors, high-throughput TCR beta sequencing was used to judge whether each TCR beta V gene segment behaved as functional or pseudogenic. Donor age, sex, ethnicity and CMV serostatus were compiled alongside the repertoire data. Genome-wide SNP genotypes for about three fifths of the roughly 700 donors were used in a later genetic analysis, which treated that subset as a discovery cohort. Every discovery cohort repertoire had been produced on one sequencing platform. Both class I and class II loci were covered by HLA typing, at four-digit resolution. Typing coverage differed by locus: A, B, C, DRB1 and DQB1 were typed in roughly 620-640 donors, DQA1 in around 500, DPA1 in 606, and DPB1 in around 440. A few DR-DQ haplotypes were handled as single units for association and clustering because linkage in the cohort was strong. Among some 400 genotyped donors of the cohort, an average of around 240,000 unique TCR beta nucleotide sequences were sequenced per donor, roughly a sixth of them non-productive.

Here is what the overall study found, with its caveats: A later genetic analysis reported fewer N-insertions in productive TCRs among donors in an Asian-associated ancestry cluster than the roughly 700-donor mean. In a later analysis, HLA-associated TCR beta chains were found to be more clonally expanded and to have lower generation probabilities than equally common non-associated chains. According to the authors, the approach could potentially be generalized to other disease states and immunological phenotypes. The presence/absence analyses assumed that sequencing depth was roughly uniform across donors, and that assumption may not be true. A further reported finding was that TCR beta sequences accurately predicted the HLA-A and HLA-B alleles for most subjects in the first cohort. The classifier was reported to diagnose cytomegalovirus status with high specificity and sensitivity in both the original and validation cohorts. Strong co-occurrence of HLA alleles, especially DR and DQ, made assigning TCR associations to individual alleles difficult. A few of the identified cytomegalovirus-associated TCR beta chains were confirmed in vitro to be specific for cytomegalovirus antigens. A total of around 150 TCR beta chains were listed by the study as associated with cytomegalovirus. A later analysis reported that several top co-occurrence clusters appeared linked to parvovirus B19, influenza, CMV and Epstein-Barr virus. Specific HLA alleles were associated with 15,000 to 20,000 TCR beta sequences at a false discovery rate of 0.05 in a later analysis. An earlier analysis of several hundred of the donors showed that most TCR beta V segments appeared in productive rearrangements either about 87% or about 30% of the time, which broadly matched IMGT annotations. Most TCR sequences were seen in very few donors, while some public TCRs were found in many individuals. A later analysis found that most CMV-associated TCR beta chains appeared HLA-restricted, with HLA associations seemingly driven largely by CMV exposure. The cohort was sequenced for TCR beta chains only, and without alpha or paired-chain data the features that could be detected were limited. A cluster of highly shared sequence variants was judged likely to be a technical artifact of the sequencing pipeline. Linkage disequilibrium might explain the correlated functional status among segregating V segments, but an unknown experimental factor could not be excluded. In a later analysis, TCR association rates were found to vary across HLA loci, with the most associated TCRs seen for DRB1 alleles and the fewest for HLA-C alleles. Some IMGT-functional V segments, including TRBV6-2 and TRBV6-3, could not be told apart with the 87-base-pair reads, so those segments were excluded. The earlier analysis of 587 of the donors excluded 15 to 20 rarely observed V segments, including chromosome 9 orphons, because counts were too low. Because some donors lacked HLA typing at each locus, the association tests relied only on the typed subset. An association between a missense DCLRE1C variant and V-gene and J-gene trimming of TCR beta chains was found in a later genetic analysis and replicated in an independent cohort. CMV serostatus was the only immune exposure information available for the cohort.

Library preparation was by the immunoSEQ multiplex PCR assay. A mixture of 60 forward primers for TCR Vbeta segments and 13 reverse primers for TCR Jbeta segments was used in the multiplex PCR. A multiplex PCR assay on genomic DNA amplified the CDR3 region of rearranged TCR beta genes. The Illumina HiSeq System was used to sequence the amplified TCR beta libraries as 87-base-pair reads. For the original study's pipeline: A later analysis tallied tens of millions of unique TCR beta chains across the 666 repertoires, and some 10 million of those chains were shared by two or more donors. To remove PCR and sequencing errors, raw reads were error-corrected and collapsed into unique sequences using a nearest-neighbor algorithm that merged closely related sequences. V, D and J gene segments were assigned by aligning CDR3 sequences to IMGT reference sequences. For a sequence to be retained, at least a six-nucleotide match to both a V gene segment and a J gene segment was required. A rearrangement was called productive if the CDR3 had no stop codons and remained in frame with V and J, and every other rearrangement was called non-productive. Following IMGT convention, CDR3 was defined as the stretch from the second conserved V-encoded cysteine up to the conserved J-encoded phenylalanine. The earlier analysis of about 640 of the donors excluded any sequence lacking an unambiguous match to a single V gene segment. In an earlier analysis of a few hundred of the donors, a V segment was called functional when productive rearrangements were above 56.7%, and segregating when the standard deviation between donors exceeded 5%. A statistical classification framework was built to diagnose cytomegalovirus status from the catalog of TCR beta chain sequences. A later analysis assigned V and J genes by comparing TCR nucleotide sequences with IMGT/GENE-DB human TR gene sequences. In a later analysis, CDR3 sequences and most-parsimonious VDJ recombination scenarios were assigned using the TCRdist pipeline. In a later analysis, every TCR beta chain was defined by the combination of its CDR3 amino acid sequence and its V-gene family, and reads without a unique V-gene family were dropped. In a later analysis, 500 to 700 highly shared, low-generation-probability nucleotide sequences were removed to address suspected cross-contamination and a sequencing artifact. In a later analysis, a clonal expansion index was calculated for each public chain from normalized within-repertoire ranks of inferred template counts. Generation probabilities in a later analysis came from a VDJ recombination model fitted to out-of-frame rearrangements, and those results were checked against IGoR. Hypergeometric tests were used in a later analysis to score TCR-TCR, TCR-HLA and TCR-CMV co-occurrence, with a repertoire-size bias correction applied to the TCR pairs. In a later analysis, false discovery rates were estimated by permuting HLA or CMV assignments 20 times. In a later analysis, co-occurring TCRs were grouped with DBSCAN, and TCRdist sequence similarity was added when clustering was performed within HLA-allele-positive subsets. For co-occurrence clustering, repertoires with fewer than 30,000 or more than 120,000 public chains were excluded, along with several repertoires with anomalous nucleotide sharing. TCRdb stores this immuneACCESS table with in-frame sequences only. Part of the clones is absent; in the studies checked, under half of the shortfall reflects unresolved V genes, and no reason is known for the rest. V, J and clone size were drawn from that table, and D and trimming were deduced from the DNA. This sample holds more than 150,000 clones; over 65% were observed only once. The biggest ten clones account for 1.5% to 2% of the sample.

Including cysteine and phenylalanine, the CDR3 has 15 amino acids. Of all the DNA, just the CDR3 is kept, 45 bases in frame from base 1. Trimming takes 4 bases from V and 0 bases from J, and the germline ends sit 12 bases apart. CDR1 and CDR2, per the germline V gene, are MDHEN and SYDVKM. In total, approximately 700 healthy bone marrow donors made up the cohort. At the time of sampling, all cohort members were nominally healthy, though unrecorded immune exposures were likely present. The donor tested CMV seronegative and was one of the 352 seronegative cohort members. Every donor gave a peripheral blood sample, and the peripheral blood mononuclear cells from that sample were used for TCR beta sequencing. The Qiagen DNeasy Blood Extraction Kit was used to extract genomic DNA from the blood cell samples. About this clone itself: The clone's antigen remains unknown. No base quality information exists; no much larger clone differs at one position.

This sequence uses TRBV28 and TRBJ1-2; confidence is insufficient to name the D gene. Sequenced sample: PBMCs. The source of this sequence is a man between 18 and 29 years old in good health and CMV-seronegative. The CDR3 sequence is CASSSPRKTNYGYTF. The DNA sequence is TGTGCCAGCAGTTCCCCGCGGAAAACTAACTATGGCTACACCTTC.